The present T cell receptor (beta chain) was sequenced within a study of post-analysis software for immune sequencing data. Study-level information: The disease courses spanned relapsing-remitting, secondary progressive and progressive-relapsing forms of multiple sclerosis.

Trimming removed 5 bases from V and 4 bases from J, with 18 bases in between. The CDR3 is 15 residues long. The germline gives CDR1 MNHEY, CDR2 SMNVEV (reference sequence). This clonotype turned up a few times. Its antigen is currently unknown. cDNA libraries for TCR beta contained unique molecular identifiers. The source material, roughly 0.9 to 11 million T cells, gave rise to roughly 500,000 cDNA molecules. A single record per CDR3 protein comes from TCRdb applying MiXCR to the PCR reads. The sample holds approximately 350,000 distinct CDR3 sequences, less than 35% seen once. Study-level findings and limits: In patients, TRBV5-6, TRBV5-1 and TRBV20-1 belonged to five TRBV segments found more frequently than in controls. Compared against controls, patients with multiple sclerosis displayed significantly lower normalized Chao1 diversity.

The chain links TRBV27 to TRBJ2-7, with TRBD2 as a possible D gene (5 bases). This sequence originates from a girl aged 5-17 years with multiple sclerosis. The sequenced material came from blood. The CDR3 loop is CASSALQPPGYEQYF. CDR3 DNA: TGTGCCAGCAGTGCCTTACAGCCGCCGGGGTACGAGCAGTACTTC.